This TCR beta chain was recorded in a study of blood T cell dynamics during melanoma immunotherapy. V trimming: 4 bases; J trimming: 2 bases; junction bases outside the gene matches: 5. The CDR3 has 14 residues. Germline CDR1 SGHRS, CDR2 YFSETQ. Documented time point: pre-treatment baseline. Method: immunoSEQ multiplex PCR; TCRdb's copy keeps in-frame clones and lacks some. This sample has 6,300 or so clones, with around 90% found just once. This chain joins TRBV5-1 and TRBJ1-1; 7 bases map to TRBD1. Sequenced here: cell-free DNA from blood, sampled from a patient treated with checkpoint blockade. The origin of this receptor is a human donor with melanoma. In DNA, the CDR3 is TGCGCCAGCAGCGACGGAGGGGGCAACACTGAAGCTTTCTTT. It is translated as CASSDGGGNTEAFF.